Listed below are T cell receptor beta chains from one sample, sequenced in a study of shared clonotypes between healthy human individuals. Some clones are missing from TCRdb's copy, which holds only in-frame ones; the method was immunoSEQ multiplex PCR. Of 2 million to 3 million clones listed, around 94% are singletons. Source material: naive CD4+ T cells sorted from blood. The receptors stem from a man younger than 30 in good health. Each CDR3 is given with its conserved first and last residue. D genes are given only for firm matches. Expanded clones are given a class, and other clones once, few, many or no size at all.

j_call: TRBJ1-1; v_call: TRBV27; clone_size: .; d_call: .; cdr3_nt: TGTGCCAGCAGTTTTGGGGATCGGAGCACTGAAGCTTTCTTT; cdr3_aa: CASSFGDRSTEAFF
j_call: TRBJ2-5; v_call: TRBV5-6; clone_size: .; d_call: TRBD1; cdr3_nt: TGTGCCAGCAGCCCCGACAGGGGGGCCCTCCAAGAGACCCAGTACTTC; cdr3_aa: CASSPDRGALQETQYF
j_call: TRBJ1-2; v_call: TRBV7-9; clone_size: .; d_call: TRBD1; cdr3_nt: TGTGCCAGCAGCTTGAGCGGACAGGGTGCAGACACCTTC; cdr3_aa: CASSLSGQGADTF
j_call: TRBJ2-7; v_call: TRBV21-1; clone_size: .; d_call: .; cdr3_nt: TGTGCCAGCAGCAAAGGACCCGGTATAGAGGCTCTCTCCTACGAGCAGTACTTC; cdr3_aa: CASSKGPGIEALSYEQYF
j_call: TRBJ2-7; v_call: TRBV28; clone_size: .; d_call: .; cdr3_nt: TGTGCCAGCAGTCAAGGGCGCGAGCAGTACTTC; cdr3_aa: CASSQGREQYF
j_call: TRBJ1-3; v_call: TRBV18; clone_size: once; d_call: .; cdr3_nt: TGTGCCAGCTCACCAAATTGGGGGGCTGGAAACACCATATATTTT; cdr3_aa: CASSPNWGAGNTIYF
j_call: TRBJ1-5; v_call: TRBV6-1; clone_size: .; d_call: TRBD1; cdr3_nt: TGTGCCAGCAGTGAACAGGGGGCGAGTGGGCAGCCCCAGCATTTT; cdr3_aa: CASSEQGASGQPQHF
j_call: TRBJ1-6; v_call: TRBV28; clone_size: .; d_call: .; cdr3_nt: TGTGCCAGCAGTTTAGTTGGGAATTCACCCCTCCACTTT; cdr3_aa: CASSLVGNSPLHF
j_call: TRBJ2-2; v_call: TRBV4-1; clone_size: .; d_call: TRBD1; cdr3_nt: TGCGCCAGCAGCCAATTTATCGACAGGGGCCTAGGGACAAGAAACACCGGGGAGCTGTTTTTT; cdr3_aa: CASSQFIDRGLGTRNTGELFF
j_call: TRBJ1-4; v_call: TRBV28; clone_size: .; d_call: .; cdr3_nt: TGTGCCAGCACGTCGACAACAGGGACTAATGAAACACTGTTTTTT; cdr3_aa: CASTSTTGTNETLFF
j_call: TRBJ1-5; v_call: TRBV23-1; clone_size: .; d_call: .; cdr3_nt: TGCGCCAGCAGGCATGGTCAGCCCCAGCATTTT; cdr3_aa: CASRHGQPQHF
j_call: TRBJ1-1; v_call: TRBV6-5; clone_size: .; d_call: .; cdr3_nt: TGTGCCAGCAACCCCCGGGGTAACACTGAAGCTTTCTTT; cdr3_aa: CASNPRGNTEAFF
j_call: TRBJ1-2; v_call: TRBV30; clone_size: .; d_call: .; cdr3_nt: TGTGCCTGGAGTGGAGGGGAGTTAATTGGCTACACCTTC; cdr3_aa: CAWSGGELIGYTF
j_call: TRBJ2-2; v_call: TRBV10-1; clone_size: .; d_call: .; cdr3_nt: TGCGCCAGCAGTGACCCGACACGGAACACCGGGGAGCTGTTTTTT; cdr3_aa: CASSDPTRNTGELFF
j_call: TRBJ1-3; v_call: TRBV2; clone_size: .; d_call: .; cdr3_nt: TGTGCCAGCACTCCGGGGGGGCAGAAAAACACCATATATTTT; cdr3_aa: CASTPGGQKNTIYF
j_call: TRBJ2-5; v_call: TRBV5-1; clone_size: .; d_call: .; cdr3_nt: TGCGCCAGCAGTCTAACCCTACAGGTGGAGACCCAGTACTTC; cdr3_aa: CASSLTLQVETQYF
j_call: TRBJ2-2; v_call: TRBV27; clone_size: .; d_call: TRBD2; cdr3_nt: TGTGCCAGCAGCCGCGGGGGGACTTTCACCGGGGAGCTGTTTTTT; cdr3_aa: CASSRGGTFTGELFF
j_call: TRBJ2-5; v_call: TRBV5-4; clone_size: .; d_call: .; cdr3_nt: TGTGCCAGCAGCTTGGCCAGGGAAAAAGAGACCCAGTACTTC; cdr3_aa: CASSLAREKETQYF
j_call: TRBJ2-5; v_call: TRBV29-1; clone_size: .; d_call: TRBD1; cdr3_nt: TGCAGCGTTCGGACAGGGTGGGAGACCCAGTACTTC; cdr3_aa: CSVRTGWETQYF
j_call: TRBJ2-1; v_call: TRBV5-6; clone_size: .; d_call: .; cdr3_nt: TGTGCCAGCAGCCTCTATTATATGGATTACAATGAGCAGTTCTTC; cdr3_aa: CASSLYYMDYNEQFF
j_call: TRBJ2-1; v_call: TRBV14; clone_size: .; d_call: TRBD1; cdr3_nt: TGTGCCAGCAGCCACCCACCGGGACAGGGTATCGCTGAGCAGTTCTTC; cdr3_aa: CASSHPPGQGIAEQFF
j_call: TRBJ1-1; v_call: TRBV28; clone_size: .; d_call: .; cdr3_nt: TGTGCCAGCCCCATCGGCGGGCCTGCCCCTGAAGCTTTCTTT; cdr3_aa: CASPIGGPAPEAFF
j_call: TRBJ2-5; v_call: TRBV18; clone_size: .; d_call: TRBD1; cdr3_nt: TGTGCCAGCTCACCACCGATCCAGGGGGCGATCCAGTACTTC; cdr3_aa: CASSPPIQGAIQYF
j_call: TRBJ2-3; v_call: TRBV5-1; clone_size: .; d_call: TRBD2; cdr3_nt: TGCGCCAGCAGAGGAATAGCGGGAACTCGCACAGATACGCAGTATTTT; cdr3_aa: CASRGIAGTRTDTQYF
j_call: TRBJ1-2; v_call: TRBV28; clone_size: .; d_call: .; cdr3_nt: TGTGCCAGCAGTTCAACAGGGACCGCTAACTATGGCTACACCTTC; cdr3_aa: CASSSTGTANYGYTF
j_call: TRBJ2-7; v_call: TRBV7-2; clone_size: .; d_call: TRBD2; cdr3_nt: TGTGCCAGCAGCTTAGTAATAGCGGGATTTTACGAGCAGTACTTC; cdr3_aa: CASSLVIAGFYEQYF
j_call: TRBJ1-3; v_call: TRBV11-2; clone_size: .; d_call: .; cdr3_nt: TGTGCCAGCCAATGGGGAGCCTCGACCTCTGGAAACACCATATATTTT; cdr3_aa: CASQWGASTSGNTIYF
j_call: TRBJ2-1; v_call: TRBV30; clone_size: .; d_call: .; cdr3_nt: TGTGCCTGGAGTGTAACAGTAATTCAGTTCTTC; cdr3_aa: CAWSVTVIQFF
j_call: TRBJ2-4; v_call: TRBV6-6; clone_size: .; d_call: .; cdr3_nt: TGTGCCAGCAGCGAAAACATTCAGTACTTC; cdr3_aa: CASSENIQYF
j_call: TRBJ2-7; v_call: TRBV6-7; clone_size: .; d_call: TRBD1; cdr3_nt: TGTGCCAGCAGTACCCCCGGGACAGGGGGAGTGCAGTACTTC; cdr3_aa: CASSTPGTGGVQYF
j_call: TRBJ2-3; v_call: TRBV30; clone_size: .; d_call: .; cdr3_nt: TGTGCCTGGAGTGCCCAACACTCCAGACCCGGCACAGATACGCAGTATTTT; cdr3_aa: CAWSAQHSRPGTDTQYF
j_call: TRBJ1-2; v_call: TRBV28; clone_size: .; d_call: .; cdr3_nt: TGTGCCAGCACTGGGATCGCGCAGGGAAACTATGGCTACACCTTC; cdr3_aa: CASTGIAQGNYGYTF
j_call: TRBJ1-1; v_call: TRBV11-3; clone_size: .; d_call: TRBD1; cdr3_nt: TGTGCCAGCAGTCAACAGGGGGCGGACACTGAAGCTTTCTTT; cdr3_aa: CASSQQGADTEAFF
j_call: TRBJ2-6; v_call: TRBV4-1; clone_size: .; d_call: TRBD1; cdr3_nt: TGCGCCAGCAGCCGAGATCCCCCGTATCAGGACAGGGTTAACTCTGGGGCCAACGTCCTGACTTTC; cdr3_aa: CASSRDPPYQDRVNSGANVLTF